This TCR beta chain was recovered during a study of OX40 agonist ivuxolimab in advanced cancers. With regard to this clone: Its antigen is not identified.

Some clones are missing from TCRdb's copy, which holds only in-frame ones; the method was immunoSEQ multiplex PCR. The repertoire holds around 53,000 clones, around 85% seen once, with roughly 20% in the top ten. Study results and caveats: In the expanded peripheral T cells, antigen specificity was never determined. Nonresponders, in some cases, also had low normalized T-cell clonal expansion.

This CDR3 contains 14 residues. The V gene end was trimmed by 4 bases and the J gene end by 8 bases; junction bases not matched to a gene: 6. Germline CDR1 reads SGHVS; CDR2 reads FNYEAQ. Collection of blood occurred at baseline, at cycle 4 day 1, and at cycle 7 day 1. This clonotype was obtained from an adult with an advanced solid tumor such as melanoma, head and neck, liver or kidney cancer. This chain connects TRBV7-6 to TRBJ2-1; 9 bases align to TRBD1. The sequencing used CD4+ or CD8+ T cells sorted from blood, collected in a trial of the OX40 agonist ivuxolimab. CDR3 DNA sequence: TGTGCCAGCAGCTCCCTGGACAGGGGCGATGAGCAGTTCTTC. This gives the protein CASSSLDRGDEQFF.